The clone carrying this T cell receptor beta chain was found a few times. It was with 60 Vbeta and 13 Jbeta primers that the PCR ran. Assay: immunoSEQ multiplex PCR; the TCRdb copy retains only in-frame clones and omits some. The top ten hold more than 1.2% of the sample, which has roughly 160,000 clones, roughly three quarters seen once. This sample is drawn from a study of cytomegalovirus exposure and HLA in healthy donors. The sample was PBMCs. This sequence was found in a man aged 55 to 69 in good health and CMV-seronegative.

The DNA of the CDR3 is TGTGCCAGCAGTGCTCCCCTTACAACCGGGGAGCTGTTTTTT. Translation: CASSAPLTTGELFF. The chain combines TRBV2 with TRBJ2-2; D gene unclear. In germline, CDR1 is SNHLY, CDR2 FYNNEI. V was clipped by 4 bases and J by 5 bases, with 11 bases between them. This CDR3 comprises 14 residues.